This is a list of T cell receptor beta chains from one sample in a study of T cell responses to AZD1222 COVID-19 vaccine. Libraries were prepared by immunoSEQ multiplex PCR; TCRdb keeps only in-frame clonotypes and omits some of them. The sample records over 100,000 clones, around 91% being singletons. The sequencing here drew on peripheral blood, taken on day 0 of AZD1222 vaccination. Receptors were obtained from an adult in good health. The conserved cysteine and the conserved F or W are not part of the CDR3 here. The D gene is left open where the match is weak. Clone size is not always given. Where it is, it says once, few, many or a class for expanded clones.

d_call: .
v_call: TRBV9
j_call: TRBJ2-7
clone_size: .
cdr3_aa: ASSVGGGTYEQY

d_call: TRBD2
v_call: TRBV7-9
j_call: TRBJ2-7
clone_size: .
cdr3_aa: ASSVTSGATYEQY

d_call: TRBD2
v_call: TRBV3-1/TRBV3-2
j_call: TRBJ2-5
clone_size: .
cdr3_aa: ASSQVYGGIQETQY

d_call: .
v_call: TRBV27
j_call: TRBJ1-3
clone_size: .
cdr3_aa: ASSLSGGGNTIY

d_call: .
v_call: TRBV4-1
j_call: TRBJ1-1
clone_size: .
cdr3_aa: ASSQDSRAGTAF

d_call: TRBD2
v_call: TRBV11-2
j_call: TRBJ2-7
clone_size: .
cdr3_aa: ASSYGLAGVYEQY

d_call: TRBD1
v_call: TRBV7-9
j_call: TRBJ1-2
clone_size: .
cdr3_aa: ASSPDREYGYT

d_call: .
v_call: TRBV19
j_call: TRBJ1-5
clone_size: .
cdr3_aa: ASTISPHQPQH

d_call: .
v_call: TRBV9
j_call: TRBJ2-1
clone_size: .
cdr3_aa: ASSAYRGGPYNEQF

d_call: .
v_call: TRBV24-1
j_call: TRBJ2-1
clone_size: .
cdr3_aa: ATSEPSYNEQF

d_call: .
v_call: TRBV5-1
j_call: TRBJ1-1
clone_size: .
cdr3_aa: ASSLVSPSNTEAF

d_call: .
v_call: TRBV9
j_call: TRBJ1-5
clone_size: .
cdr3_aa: ASSPGGTSNQPQH

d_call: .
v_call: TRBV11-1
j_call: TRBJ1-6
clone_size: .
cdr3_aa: ASSLESATDSPLH

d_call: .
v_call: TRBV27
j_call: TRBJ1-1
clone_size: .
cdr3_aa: ASTPHRPMNTEAF

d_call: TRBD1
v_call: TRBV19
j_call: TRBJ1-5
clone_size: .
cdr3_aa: ASSADRGVNQPQH

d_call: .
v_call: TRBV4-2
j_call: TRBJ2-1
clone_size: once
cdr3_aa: ASSSPGAYNEQF

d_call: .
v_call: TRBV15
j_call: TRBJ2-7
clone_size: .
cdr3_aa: ATSRKAQGIIV

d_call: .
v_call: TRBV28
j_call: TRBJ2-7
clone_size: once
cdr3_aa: ASSTDGTVAYEQY

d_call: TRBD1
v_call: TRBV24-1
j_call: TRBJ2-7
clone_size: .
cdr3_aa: ATSWTGGTEQY

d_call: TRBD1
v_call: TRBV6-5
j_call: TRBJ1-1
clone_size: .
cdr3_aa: ASSYRQGTEAF

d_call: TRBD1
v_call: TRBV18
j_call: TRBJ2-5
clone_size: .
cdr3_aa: ASSRDREETQY

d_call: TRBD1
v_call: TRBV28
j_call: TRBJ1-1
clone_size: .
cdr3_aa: ASSLVDRVDTEAF

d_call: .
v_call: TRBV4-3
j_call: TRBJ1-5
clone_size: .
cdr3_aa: ASSQDLLTPGQPQH

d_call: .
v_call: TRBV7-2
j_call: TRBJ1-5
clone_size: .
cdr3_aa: ASSDSPGRPQH

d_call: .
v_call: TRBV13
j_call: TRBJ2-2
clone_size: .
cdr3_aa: ASSLDGNTGELF

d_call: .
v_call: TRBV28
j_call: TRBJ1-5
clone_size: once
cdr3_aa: ASWEGSSNQPQH

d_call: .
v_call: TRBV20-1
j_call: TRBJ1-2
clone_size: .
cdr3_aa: SALVTGYT

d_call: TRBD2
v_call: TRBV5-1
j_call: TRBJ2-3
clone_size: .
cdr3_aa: ASSWLTSGTGTDTQY

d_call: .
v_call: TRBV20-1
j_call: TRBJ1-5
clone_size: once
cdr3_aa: SASRAYSNQPQH

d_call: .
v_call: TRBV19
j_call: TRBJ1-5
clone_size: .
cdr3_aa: ASSIDTRSAQH

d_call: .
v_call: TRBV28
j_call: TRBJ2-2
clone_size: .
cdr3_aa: ASSIHGTGELF

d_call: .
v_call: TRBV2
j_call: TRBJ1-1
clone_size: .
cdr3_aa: ASSPQGEAF

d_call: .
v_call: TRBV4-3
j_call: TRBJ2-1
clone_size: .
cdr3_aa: ASSLRSLASDEQF

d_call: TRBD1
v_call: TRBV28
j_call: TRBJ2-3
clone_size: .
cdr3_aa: ASITGTAGTDTQY

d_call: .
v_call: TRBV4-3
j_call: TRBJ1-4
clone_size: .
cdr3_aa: ASSQDGRTTNEKLF

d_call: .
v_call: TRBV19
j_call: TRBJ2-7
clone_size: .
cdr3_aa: ASSNGPGDWRGPSYEQY

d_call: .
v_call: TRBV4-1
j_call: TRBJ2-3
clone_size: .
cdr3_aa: ASSPPQSEADTQY

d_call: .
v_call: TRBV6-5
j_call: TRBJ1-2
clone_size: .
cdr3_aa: ASSYEGGRGGYT